The 21 T cell receptor beta chains below all came from one sample that was sequenced in a study of blood T cell repertoires in COVID-19. The protocol was immunoSEQ multiplex PCR, while the TCRdb copy is restricted to in-frame clones and leaves out a portion. Among 240,000 or so clones listed, 86% were seen once. The sample was peripheral blood. Receptors originate from a man older than 75 with acute or convalescent COVID-19.

There are a few counts of this clone. The chain joins TRBV18 to TRBJ2-7, with D possibly TRBD1 on 6 matching bases. V was cut by 1 base and J by 3 bases, with 10 bases left in between. This CDR3 is 14 amino acids long. Germline CDR1 is KGHSH and CDR2 is LQKENI. Written as DNA, the CDR3 is TGTGCCAGCTCACCACTGGCAGGGGACTACGAGCAGTACTTC. It encodes CASSPLAGDYEQYF.

In DNA, the CDR3 is TGCAGCGTTGGGGGGCAGGGGATGTGGACAGATACGCAGTATTTT. Amino acids: CSVGGQGMWTDTQYF. V is TRBV29-1 and J is TRBJ2-3; possibly TRBD1 for D (6 bases). Trimming pared 4 bases from V and 3 bases from J, leaving 17 bases between. CDR1 is SQVTM, CDR2 ANQGSEA, per germline. This CDR3 is 15 amino acids long.

The chain joins TRBV5-1 to TRBJ1-1; no reliable D call. Trimming took off 4 bases at V and 5 bases at J, with 15 bases between the two ends. Germline CDR1 is SGHRS and CDR2 is YFSETQ. The CDR3 loop spans 14 amino acids. CDR3 sequence (DNA): TGCGCCAGCAGCCTTACTCGTGGTGTTACTGAAGCTTTCTTT. Its protein product is CASSLTRGVTEAFF.

The V call is TRBV5-6, the J call TRBJ2-3, with 7 bases lining up with TRBD2. This CDR3 contains 17 residues. Per germline, CDR1 SGHDT and CDR2 YYEEEE. With V trimmed by 0 bases and J by 3 bases, 10 bases remained unmatched. The CDR3 DNA sequence: TGTGCCAGCAGCTTGGAGGTGAGAGCGGGGCGGACAGATACGCAGTATTTT. Its protein product is CASSLEVRAGRTDTQYF. Complete variable domain (other parts from reference TRBV5-6 and TRBJ2-3): DAGVTQSPTHLIKTRGQQVTLRCSPKSGHDTVSWYQQALGQGPQFIFQYYEEEERQRGNFPDRFSGHQFPNYSSELNVNALLLGDSALYLCASSLEVRAGRTDTQYFGPGTRLTVL.

The genes are TRBV15 and TRBJ2-7; D is unclear. Germline-derived CDR1 and CDR2 are LNHNV and YYDKDF (reference sequence). Trimming pared 1 base from V and 0 bases from J, leaving 10 bases between. This CDR3 is 15 amino acids long. The CDR3 spells CATSRGGRFSYEQYF. CDR3 nucleotide sequence: TGTGCCACCAGCAGAGGTGGCAGATTCTCCTACGAGCAGTACTTC. Variable domain in full (rest from reference TRBV15 and TRBJ2-7): DAMVIQNPRYQVTQFGKPVTLSCSQTLNHNVMYWYQQKSSQAPKLLFHYYDKDFNNEADTPDNFQSRRPNTSFCFLDIRSPGLGDTAMYLCATSRGGRFSYEQYFGPGTRLTVT.

The V and J genes are TRBV3-1 (or the pseudogene TRBV3-2) and TRBJ2-1; no firm D call. V lost 2 bases to trimming and J lost 7 bases, with 6 bases between them. This CDR3 region has 12 residues. Germline values: CDR1 LGHDT, CDR2 YNNKEL (reference sequence). The CDR3 region has the DNA TGTGCCAGCAGCCAACTCGTAAATGAGCAGTTCTTC. It yields the protein CASSQLVNEQFF.

The chain links TRBV28 to TRBJ2-2, with D tentatively TRBD2 (7 bases). The CDR3 runs to 15 residues. V lost 4 bases and J 6 bases, leaving 15 bases between the germline ends. Germline V gene lookup returns CDR1 MDHEN and CDR2 SYDVKM. The CDR3 region is CASSYLGGGAGELFF. CDR3 in DNA: TGTGCCAGCAGTTACCTAGGGGGGGGCGCCGGGGAGCTGTTTTTT.

This clone was observed a few times. This chain joins TRBV5-1 and TRBJ1-1, with D possibly TRBD1 on 6 matching bases. Germline CDR1 is SGHRS and CDR2 is YFSETQ. V lost 3 bases and J 2 bases, leaving 8 bases between the germline ends. CDR3 length: 13 residues. DNA for the CDR3: TGCGCCAGCAGCTGGACAGATAACACTGAAGCTTTCTTT. Its translation is CASSWTDNTEAFF.

The rearrangement joins TRBV6-2 or TRBV6-3 to TRBJ1-2; D is perhaps TRBD1 (6 bases). The CDR3 sequence is 16 residues long. Germline loops: CDR1 MNHEY, CDR2 SVGEGT. V lost 6 bases, J lost 5 bases, and 22 bases lay in between. CDR3 coding DNA: TGTGCCAGCAGCCCTCACCTCCAGGGGATTGGGTATGGCTACACCTTC. Translating it yields CASSPHLQGIGYGYTF.

This chain uses TRBV18 with TRBJ1-4; D remains unclear. The CDR3 runs 14 residues. Germline loops: CDR1 KGHSH, CDR2 LQKENI. Trimming took off 0 bases at V and 3 bases at J, with 5 bases between the two ends. The CDR3 nucleotides read TGTGCCAGCTCACCACCGGCCCCTAATGAAAAACTGTTTTTT. Encoded protein: CASSPPAPNEKLFF.

The chain has TRBV23-1 and TRBJ1-5, with TRBD1 matching over 7 bases. TRBV23-1 is labeled an ORF, and its function is uncertain. This CDR3 spans 13 amino acids. The J segment lost 9 bases and the V segment lost 3 bases, leaving 5 bases of the junction unmatched. DNA of the CDR3: TGCGCCAGCAGTCATACCAGGGGGTGGCCCCAGCATTTT. Translation gives CASSHTRGWPQHF.

The CDR3 nucleotides read TGTGCCAGCAGTCCGTCGTCGGGATATGGCTACACCTTC. Protein sequence: CASSPSSGYGYTF. This chain uses TRBV28 with TRBJ1-2, with unresolved D. CDR1 and CDR2 from the germline V gene are MDHEN and SYDVKM. With 5 bases removed from V and 5 bases from J, the gap between germline ends came to 12 bases. There are 13 residues in the CDR3.

The rearrangement joins TRBV5-4 to TRBJ1-1, with TRBD1 matching 10 bases. J gave up 0 bases and V 4 bases, and 6 bases lay outside the gene matches. CDR1 is SGHNT, CDR2 YYREEE, per germline (reference sequence). This CDR3 is 16 amino acids long. CDR3 residues: CASSLGQGDVNTEAFF. CDR3 bases: TGTGCCAGCAGCCTCGGACAGGGGGATGTGAACACTGAAGCTTTCTTT.

The chain uses TRBV19 and TRBJ1-5; weak D call: TRBD1 (6 bases). Germline V gene lookup returns CDR1 LNHDA and CDR2 SQIVND (reference sequence). Trimming shortened V by 5 bases and J by 4 bases, and 9 bases separated the two germline ends. The CDR3 covers 13 residues. The DNA for the CDR3 is TGTGCCAGTAGTCAGGGGCTAAATCAGCCCCAGCATTTT. Amino acids: CASSQGLNQPQHF.

The chain joins TRBV5-5 to TRBJ1-2; possibly TRBD1 for D (5 bases). CDR3 size: 15 residues. CDR1 is SGHKS and CDR2 is YYEKEE in the germline V gene (reference sequence). Trimming cost V 4 bases and J 6 bases, with 19 bases left between them. The CDR3 region is CASSPGGGDHHGYTF. DNA of the CDR3: TGTGCCAGCAGCCCTGGGGGAGGGGATCATCATGGCTACACCTTC. Combining the CDR3 with reference TRBV5-5 and TRBJ1-2 gives the whole variable domain DAGVTQSPTHLIKTRGQQVTLRCSPISGHKSVSWYQQVLGQGPQFIFQYYEKEERGRGNFPDRFSARQFPNYSSELNVNALLLGDSALYLCASSPGGGDHHGYTFGSGTRLTVV.

The V and J genes are TRBV5-1 and TRBJ1-4; TRBD1 agrees at 11 bases. CDR3 length: 15 amino acids. Per germline, CDR1 SGHRS and CDR2 YFSETQ. With V trimmed by 1 base and J by 7 bases, 3 bases remained unmatched. CDR3 residues: CASSLRGTGGEKLFF. The CDR3 region has the DNA TGCGCCAGCAGCTTGCGGGGGACAGGGGGTGAAAAACTGTTTTTT.

J is TRBJ2-1 and V is TRBV11-1; the D gene is possibly TRBD2 (6 bases). The germline V gene encodes CDR1 SGHAT and CDR2 FQDESV (reference sequence). With 7 bases removed from V and 6 bases from J, the gap between germline ends came to 19 bases. The CDR3 runs to 15 residues. The CDR3 region is CASTALARGTNEQFF. CDR3 nucleotides: TGTGCCAGCACCGCACTAGCCCGCGGCACCAATGAGCAGTTCTTC.

The chain combines TRBV28 with TRBJ2-6, with 7 bases aligning to TRBD1. CDR3 length: 15 residues. The germline CDR1 and CDR2 sequences are MDHEN and SYDVKM. V lost 6 bases, J lost 4 bases, and 6 bases stayed unmatched. The CDR3 reads CASSQTGSGANVLTF. CDR3 nucleotide sequence: TGTGCCAGCAGCCAGACAGGGTCCGGGGCCAACGTCCTGACTTTC. Supplemented by reference TRBV28 and TRBJ2-6, the full variable domain reads DVKVTQSSRYLVKRTGEKVFLECVQDMDHENMFWYRQDPGLGLRLIYFSYDVKMKEKGDIPEGYSVSREKKERFSLILESASTNQTSMYLCASSQTGSGANVLTFGAGSRLTVL.

The chain uses TRBV24-1 and TRBJ2-1; D not resolved. The CDR3 length is 14 residues. The V and J ends lost 3 bases and 3 bases respectively, with 8 bases between them. Germline V lookup: CDR1 KGHDR, CDR2 SFDVKD. CDR3 nucleotide sequence: TGTGCCACCAGTGATGGGCAAATCTACAATGAGCAGTTCTTC. Translation gives CATSDGQIYNEQFF.

J is TRBJ2-7 and V is TRBV15, with D possibly TRBD2 on 5 matching bases. The V and J ends lost 3 bases and 2 bases respectively, with 8 bases between them. The CDR3 is 13 residues long. Germline-derived CDR1 and CDR2 are LNHNV and YYDKDF (reference sequence). Here the CDR3 DNA reads TGTGCCACCAGCAGCCTAGCTACCTACGAGCAGTACTTC. Translated: CATSSLATYEQYF.

V gene TRBV7-9 combines with J gene TRBJ1-3; D is unclear. V lost 2 bases and J 2 bases, leaving 7 bases between the germline ends. Germline CDR1 reads SEHNR; CDR2 reads FQNEAQ (reference sequence). The CDR3 runs 14 residues. In DNA, the CDR3 is TGTGCCAGCAGCTTATCCGCAGCTGGAAACACCATATATTTT. Its translation is CASSLSAAGNTIYF. The full variable domain, completed using reference TRBV7-9 and TRBJ1-3, is DTGVSQNPRHKITKRGQNVTFRCDPISEHNRLYWYRQTLGQGPEFLTYFQNEAQLEKSRLLSDRFSAERPKGSFSTLEIQRTEQGDSAMYLCASSLSAAGNTIYFGEGSWLTVV.